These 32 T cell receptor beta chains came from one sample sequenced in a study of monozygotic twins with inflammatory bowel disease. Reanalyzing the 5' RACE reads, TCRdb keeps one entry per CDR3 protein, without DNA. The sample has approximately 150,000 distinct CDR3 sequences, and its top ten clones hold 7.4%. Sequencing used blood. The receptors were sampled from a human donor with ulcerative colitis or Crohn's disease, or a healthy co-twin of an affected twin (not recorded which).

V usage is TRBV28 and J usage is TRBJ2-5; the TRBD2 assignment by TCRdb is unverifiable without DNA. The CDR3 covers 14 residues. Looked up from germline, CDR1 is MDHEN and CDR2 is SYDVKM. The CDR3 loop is CASRRGGRQETQYF.

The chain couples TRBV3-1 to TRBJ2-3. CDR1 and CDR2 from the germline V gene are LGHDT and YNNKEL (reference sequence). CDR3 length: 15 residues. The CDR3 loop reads CASSRQSTNTDTQYF.

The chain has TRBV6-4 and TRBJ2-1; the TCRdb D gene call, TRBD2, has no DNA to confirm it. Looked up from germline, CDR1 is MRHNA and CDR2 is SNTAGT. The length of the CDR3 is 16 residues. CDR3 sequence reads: CASSPPSLAAGNEQFF.

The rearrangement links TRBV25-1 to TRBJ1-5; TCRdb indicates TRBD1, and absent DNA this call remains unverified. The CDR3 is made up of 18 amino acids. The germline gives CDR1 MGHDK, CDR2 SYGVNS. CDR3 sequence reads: CASSERVSWGLRVQPQHF. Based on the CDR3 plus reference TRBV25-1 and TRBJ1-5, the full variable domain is EADIYQTPRYLVIGTGKKITLECSQTMGHDKMYWYQQDPGMELHLIHYSYGVNSTEKGDLSSESTVSRIRTEHFPLTLESARPSHTSQYLCASSERVSWGLRVQPQHFGDGTRLSIL.

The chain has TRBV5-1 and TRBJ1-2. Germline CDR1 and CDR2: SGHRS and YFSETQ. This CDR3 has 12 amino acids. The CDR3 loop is CASSLPHSRYTF.

This CDR3 reads CASSPTEVGNHPQHF. V usage is TRBV6-1 and J usage is TRBJ1-5. Per the germline V gene, CDR1 is MNHNS and CDR2 is SASEGT. The CDR3 covers 15 residues.

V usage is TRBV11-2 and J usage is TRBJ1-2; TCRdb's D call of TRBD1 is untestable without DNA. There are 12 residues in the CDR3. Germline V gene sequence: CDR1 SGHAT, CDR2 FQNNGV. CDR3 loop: CASSTDSYGYTF.

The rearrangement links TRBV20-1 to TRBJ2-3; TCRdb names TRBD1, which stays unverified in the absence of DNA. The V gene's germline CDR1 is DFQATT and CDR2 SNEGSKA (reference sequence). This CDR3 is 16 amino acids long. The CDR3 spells CSARDVAGWGTDTQYF.

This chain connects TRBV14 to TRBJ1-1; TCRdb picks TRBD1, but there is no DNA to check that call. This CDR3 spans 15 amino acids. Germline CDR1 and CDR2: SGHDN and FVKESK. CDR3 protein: CASSHFRQMNTEAFF.

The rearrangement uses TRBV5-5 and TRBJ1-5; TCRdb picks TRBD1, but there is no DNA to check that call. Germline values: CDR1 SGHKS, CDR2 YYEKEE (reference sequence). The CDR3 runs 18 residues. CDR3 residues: CASSFFPDRGFSNQPQHF.

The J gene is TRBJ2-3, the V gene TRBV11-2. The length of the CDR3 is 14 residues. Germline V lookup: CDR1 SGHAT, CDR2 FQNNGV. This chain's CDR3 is CASSPQGHIDTQYF.

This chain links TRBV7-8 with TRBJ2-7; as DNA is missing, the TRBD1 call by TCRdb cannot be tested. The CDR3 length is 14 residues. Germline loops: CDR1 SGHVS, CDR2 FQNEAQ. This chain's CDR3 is CASSPPGFSYEQYF.

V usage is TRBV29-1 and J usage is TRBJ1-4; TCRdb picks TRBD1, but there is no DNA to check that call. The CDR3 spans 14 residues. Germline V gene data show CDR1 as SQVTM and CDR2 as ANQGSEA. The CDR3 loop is CSVEDKDMNEKLFF. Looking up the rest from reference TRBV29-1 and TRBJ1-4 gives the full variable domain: SAVISQKPSRDICQRGTSLTIQCQVDSQVTMMFWYRQQPGQSLTLIATANQGSEATYESGFVIDKFPISRPNLTFSTLTVSNMSPEDSSIYLCSVEDKDMNEKLFFGSGTQLSVL.

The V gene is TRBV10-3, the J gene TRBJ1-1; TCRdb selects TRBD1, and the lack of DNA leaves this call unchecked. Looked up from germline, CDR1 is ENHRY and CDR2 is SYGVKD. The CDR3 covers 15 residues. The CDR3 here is CAISESRAVNTEAFF.

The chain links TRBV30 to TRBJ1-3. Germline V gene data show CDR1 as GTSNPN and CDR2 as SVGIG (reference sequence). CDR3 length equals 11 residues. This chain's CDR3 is CAGQVRNTIYF.

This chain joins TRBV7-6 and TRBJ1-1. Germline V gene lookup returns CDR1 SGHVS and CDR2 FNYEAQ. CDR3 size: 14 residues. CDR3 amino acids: CASSFGHMNTEAFF.

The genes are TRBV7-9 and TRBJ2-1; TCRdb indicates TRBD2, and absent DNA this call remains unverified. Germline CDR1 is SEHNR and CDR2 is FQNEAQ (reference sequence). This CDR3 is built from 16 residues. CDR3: CASSLDGRGGINEQFF.

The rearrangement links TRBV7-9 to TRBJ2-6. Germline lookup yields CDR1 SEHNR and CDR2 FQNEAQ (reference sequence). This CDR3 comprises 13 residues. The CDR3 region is CASSFLGANVLTF.

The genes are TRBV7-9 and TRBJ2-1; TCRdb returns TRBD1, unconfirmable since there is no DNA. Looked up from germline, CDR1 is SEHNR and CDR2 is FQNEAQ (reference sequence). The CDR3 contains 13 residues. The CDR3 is CASSPVPGYEQFF. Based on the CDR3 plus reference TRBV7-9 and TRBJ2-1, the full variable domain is DTGVSQNPRHKITKRGQNVTFRCDPISEHNRLYWYRQTLGQGPEFLTYFQNEAQLEKSRLLSDRFSAERPKGSFSTLEIQRTEQGDSAMYLCASSPVPGYEQFFGPGTRLTVL.

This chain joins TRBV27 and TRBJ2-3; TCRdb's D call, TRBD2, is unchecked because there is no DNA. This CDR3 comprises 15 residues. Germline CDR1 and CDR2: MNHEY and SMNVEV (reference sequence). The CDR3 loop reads CASSSGLGGPDTQYF.

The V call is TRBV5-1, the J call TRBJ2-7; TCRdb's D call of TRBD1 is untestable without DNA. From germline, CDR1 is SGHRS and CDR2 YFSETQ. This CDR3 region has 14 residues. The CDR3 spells CASSTGQGPYEQYF. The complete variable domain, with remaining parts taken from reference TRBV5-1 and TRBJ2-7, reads KAGVTQTPRYLIKTRGQQVTLSCSPISGHRSVSWYQQTPGQGLQFLFEYFSETQRNKGNFPGRFSGRQFSNSRSEMNVSTLELGDSALYLCASSTGQGPYEQYFGPGTRLTVT.

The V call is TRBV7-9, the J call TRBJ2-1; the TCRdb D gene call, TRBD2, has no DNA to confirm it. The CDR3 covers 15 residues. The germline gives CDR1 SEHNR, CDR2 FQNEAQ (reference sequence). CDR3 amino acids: CASKSGTSEYNEQFF. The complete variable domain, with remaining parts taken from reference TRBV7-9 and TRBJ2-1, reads DTGVSQNPRHKITKRGQNVTFRCDPISEHNRLYWYRQTLGQGPEFLTYFQNEAQLEKSRLLSDRFSAERPKGSFSTLEIQRTEQGDSAMYLCASKSGTSEYNEQFFGPGTRLTVL.

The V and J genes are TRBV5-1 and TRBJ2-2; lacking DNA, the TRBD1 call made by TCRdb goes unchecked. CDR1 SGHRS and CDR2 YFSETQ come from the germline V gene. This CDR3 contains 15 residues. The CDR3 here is CASSLEGALIRELFF.

The CDR3 is CASTPSEGTGYNEQFF. The chain has TRBV6-2 or TRBV6-3 and TRBJ2-1; TCRdb calls TRBD1, which cannot be checked without DNA. There are 16 residues in the CDR3. Germline CDR1 MNHEY, CDR2 SVGEGT.

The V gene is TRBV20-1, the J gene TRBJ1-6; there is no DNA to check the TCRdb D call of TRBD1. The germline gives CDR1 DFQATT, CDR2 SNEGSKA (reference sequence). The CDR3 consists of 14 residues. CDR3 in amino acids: CSARPDRDNSPLHF.

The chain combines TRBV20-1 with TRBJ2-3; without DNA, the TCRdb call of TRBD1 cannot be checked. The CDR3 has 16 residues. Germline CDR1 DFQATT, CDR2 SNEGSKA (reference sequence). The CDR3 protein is CSAREHGGGYTDTQYF.

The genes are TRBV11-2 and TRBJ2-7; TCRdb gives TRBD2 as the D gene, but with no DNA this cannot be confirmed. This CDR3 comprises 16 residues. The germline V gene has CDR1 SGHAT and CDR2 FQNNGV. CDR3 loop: CASSFGTSGSGYEQYF.

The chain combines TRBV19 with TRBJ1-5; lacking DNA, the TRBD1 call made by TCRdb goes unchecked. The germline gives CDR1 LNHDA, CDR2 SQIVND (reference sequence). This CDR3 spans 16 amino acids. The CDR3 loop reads CASSIGQGYSNQPQHF.

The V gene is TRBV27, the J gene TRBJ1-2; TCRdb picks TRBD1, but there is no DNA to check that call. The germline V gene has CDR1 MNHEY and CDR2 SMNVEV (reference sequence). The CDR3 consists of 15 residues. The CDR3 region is CASSPWTGRSYGYTF.

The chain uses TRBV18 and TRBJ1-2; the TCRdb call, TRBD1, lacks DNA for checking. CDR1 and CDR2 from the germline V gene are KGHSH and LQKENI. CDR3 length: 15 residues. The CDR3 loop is CASSQSGTGNYGYTF.

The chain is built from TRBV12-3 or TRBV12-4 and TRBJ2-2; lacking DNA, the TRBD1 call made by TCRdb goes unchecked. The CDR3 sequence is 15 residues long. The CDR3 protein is CASSLVPHSGGELFF.

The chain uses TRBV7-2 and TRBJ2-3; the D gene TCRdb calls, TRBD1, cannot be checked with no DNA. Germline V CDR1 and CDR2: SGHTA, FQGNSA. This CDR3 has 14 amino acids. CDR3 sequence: CASSQGVDTDTQYF. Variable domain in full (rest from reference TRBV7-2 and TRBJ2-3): GAGVSQSPSNKVTEKGKDVELRCDPISGHTALYWYRQSLGQGLEFLIYFQGNSAPDKSGLPSDRFSAERTGGSVSTLTIQRTQQEDSAVYLCASSQGVDTDTQYFGPGTRLTVL.